This TCR beta chain was captured in a study of T cells in localized non-small cell lung cancer. Germline trimming cut 3 bases from V and 3 bases from J; bases unmatched to any gene: 10. Germline V gives CDR1 MDHEN, CDR2 SYDVKM. This CDR3 is built from 16 residues. TCRdb's table, derived via immunoSEQ multiplex PCR, lists solely in-frame clones and lacks some. The sample contains approximately 1,400 clones, 25% of which appear only once. By share, this clone ranks as large. The input for sequencing was normal lung tissue next to the tumor, taken before any cancer treatment. The receptor was derived from a male donor at least 60 years old with stage I lung adenocarcinoma. This chain connects TRBV28 to TRBJ2-7, with 8 nucleotides matching TRBD1. CDR3 amino acids: CASSLYIGTGLYEQYF. The DNA of the CDR3 is TGTGCCAGCAGTTTGTACATCGGGACAGGTCTCTACGAGCAGTACTTC.